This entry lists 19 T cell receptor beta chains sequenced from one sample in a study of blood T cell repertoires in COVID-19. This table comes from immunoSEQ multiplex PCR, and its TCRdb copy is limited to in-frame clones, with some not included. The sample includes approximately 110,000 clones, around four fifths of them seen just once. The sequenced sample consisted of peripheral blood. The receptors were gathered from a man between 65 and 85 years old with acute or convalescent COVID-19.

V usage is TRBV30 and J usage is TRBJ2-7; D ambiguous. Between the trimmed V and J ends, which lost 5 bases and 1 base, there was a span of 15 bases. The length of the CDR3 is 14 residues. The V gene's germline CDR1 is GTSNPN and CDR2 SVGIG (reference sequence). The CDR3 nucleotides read TGTGCCTGGGGTAGGAGTCAGTTATCCTACGAGCAGTACTTC. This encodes CAWGRSQLSYEQYF.

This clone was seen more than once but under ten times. Here the CDR3 reads CAWSVGGARGNEKLFF. The CDR3 DNA is TGTGCCTGGAGTGTGGGGGGGGCCAGGGGAAATGAAAAACTGTTTTTT. V is TRBV30 and J is TRBJ1-4; D may be TRBD1 (6 bases). Deletions cut 0 bases from V and 5 bases from J, with 16 bases between. The CDR3 length is 16 residues. Germline-derived CDR1 and CDR2 are GTSNPN and SVGIG (reference sequence).

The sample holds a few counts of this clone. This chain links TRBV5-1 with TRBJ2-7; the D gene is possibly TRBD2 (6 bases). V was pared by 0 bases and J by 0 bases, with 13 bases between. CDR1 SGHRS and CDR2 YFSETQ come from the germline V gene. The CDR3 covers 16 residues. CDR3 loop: CASSLGGRGTSYEQYF. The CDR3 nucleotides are TGCGCCAGCAGCTTGGGGGGTCGGGGGACCTCCTACGAGCAGTACTTC. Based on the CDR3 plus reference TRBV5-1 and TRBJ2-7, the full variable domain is KAGVTQTPRYLIKTRGQQVTLSCSPISGHRSVSWYQQTPGQGLQFLFEYFSETQRNKGNFPGRFSGRQFSNSRSEMNVSTLELGDSALYLCASSLGGRGTSYEQYFGPGTRLTVT.

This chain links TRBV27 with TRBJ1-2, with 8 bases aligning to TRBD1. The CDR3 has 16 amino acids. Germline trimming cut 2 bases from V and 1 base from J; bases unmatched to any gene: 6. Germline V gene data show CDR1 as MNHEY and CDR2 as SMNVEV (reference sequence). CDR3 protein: CASSLGGQGINYGYTF. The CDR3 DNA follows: TGTGCCAGCAGTTTAGGAGGACAGGGTATTAACTATGGCTACACCTTC.

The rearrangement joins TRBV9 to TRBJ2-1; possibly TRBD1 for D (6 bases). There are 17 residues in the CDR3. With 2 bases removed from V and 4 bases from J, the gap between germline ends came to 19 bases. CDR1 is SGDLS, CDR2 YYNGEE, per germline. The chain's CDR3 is CASSVDSLPLFYNEQFF. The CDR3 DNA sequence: TGTGCCAGCAGCGTGGACAGTCTCCCTCTTTTTTACAATGAGCAGTTCTTC.

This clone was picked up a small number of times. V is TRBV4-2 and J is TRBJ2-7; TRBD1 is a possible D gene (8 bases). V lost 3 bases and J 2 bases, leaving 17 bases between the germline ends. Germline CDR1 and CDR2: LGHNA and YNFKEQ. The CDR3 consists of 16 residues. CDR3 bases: TGTGCCAGCAGCCAGAACCCCACAGGGGGGGCCTACGAGCAGTACTTC. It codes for CASSQNPTGGAYEQYF.

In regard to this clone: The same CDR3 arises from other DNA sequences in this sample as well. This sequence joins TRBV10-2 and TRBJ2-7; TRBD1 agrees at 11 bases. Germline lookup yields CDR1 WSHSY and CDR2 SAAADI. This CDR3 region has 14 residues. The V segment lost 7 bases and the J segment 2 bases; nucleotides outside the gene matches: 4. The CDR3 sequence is CASTWTGGTYEQYF. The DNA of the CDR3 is TGCGCCAGCACCTGGACAGGGGGCACCTACGAGCAGTACTTC.

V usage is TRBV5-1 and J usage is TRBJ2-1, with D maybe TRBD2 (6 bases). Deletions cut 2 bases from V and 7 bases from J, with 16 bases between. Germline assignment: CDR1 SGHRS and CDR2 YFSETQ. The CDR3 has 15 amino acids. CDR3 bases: TGCGCCAGCAGCTTACTGGAGGGCCTTAATAATGAGCAGTTCTTC. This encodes CASSLLEGLNNEQFF.

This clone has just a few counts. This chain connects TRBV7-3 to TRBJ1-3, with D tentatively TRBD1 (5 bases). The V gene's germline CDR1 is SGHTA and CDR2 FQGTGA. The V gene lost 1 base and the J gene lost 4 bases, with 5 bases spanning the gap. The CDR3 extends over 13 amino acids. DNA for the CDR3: TGTGCCAGCAGCTTAAACAGGGGAAACACCATATATTTT. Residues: CASSLNRGNTIYF.

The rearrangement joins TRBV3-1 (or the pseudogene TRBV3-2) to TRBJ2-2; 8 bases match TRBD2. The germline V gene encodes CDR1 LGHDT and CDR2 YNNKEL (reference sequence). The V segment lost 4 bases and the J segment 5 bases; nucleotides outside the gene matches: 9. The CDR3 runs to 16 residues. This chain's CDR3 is CASSRLSGGVTGELFF. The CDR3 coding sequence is TGTGCCAGCAGCCGCCTATCCGGGGGGGTGACCGGGGAGCTGTTTTTT.

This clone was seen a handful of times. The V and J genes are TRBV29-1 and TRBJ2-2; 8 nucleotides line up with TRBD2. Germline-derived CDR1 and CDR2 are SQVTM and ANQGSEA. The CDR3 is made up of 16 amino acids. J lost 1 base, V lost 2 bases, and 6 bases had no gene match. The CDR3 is CSVEFVRGGNTGELFF. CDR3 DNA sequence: TGCAGCGTTGAATTCGTCCGGGGGGGGAACACCGGGGAGCTGTTTTTT.

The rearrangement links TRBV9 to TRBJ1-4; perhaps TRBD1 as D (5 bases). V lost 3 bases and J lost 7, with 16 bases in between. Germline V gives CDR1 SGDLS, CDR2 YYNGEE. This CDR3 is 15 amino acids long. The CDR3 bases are TGTGCCAGCAGCGCCCCCGGGGGATTGGGTGAAAAACTGTTTTTT. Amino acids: CASSAPGGLGEKLFF.

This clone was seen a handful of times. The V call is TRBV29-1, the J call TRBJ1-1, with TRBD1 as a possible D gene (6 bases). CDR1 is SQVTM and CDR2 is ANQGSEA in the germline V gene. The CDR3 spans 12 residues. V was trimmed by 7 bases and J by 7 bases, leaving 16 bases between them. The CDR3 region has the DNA TGCAGCGAGGTTACAGGGCTTCGTGAAGCTTTCTTT. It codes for CSEVTGLREAFF.

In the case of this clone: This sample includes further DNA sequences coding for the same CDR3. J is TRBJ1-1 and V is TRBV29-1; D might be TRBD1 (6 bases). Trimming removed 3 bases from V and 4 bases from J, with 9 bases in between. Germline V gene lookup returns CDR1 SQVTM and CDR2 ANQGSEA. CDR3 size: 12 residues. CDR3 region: CSVDRGGTEAFF. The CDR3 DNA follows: TGCAGCGTTGACAGGGGCGGCACTGAAGCTTTCTTT.

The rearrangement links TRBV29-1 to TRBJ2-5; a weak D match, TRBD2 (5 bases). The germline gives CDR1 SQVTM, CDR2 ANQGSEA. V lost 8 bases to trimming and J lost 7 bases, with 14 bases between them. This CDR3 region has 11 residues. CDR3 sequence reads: CSILVGPTQYF. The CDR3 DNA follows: TGCAGCATACTAGTCGGCCCGACCCAGTACTTC.

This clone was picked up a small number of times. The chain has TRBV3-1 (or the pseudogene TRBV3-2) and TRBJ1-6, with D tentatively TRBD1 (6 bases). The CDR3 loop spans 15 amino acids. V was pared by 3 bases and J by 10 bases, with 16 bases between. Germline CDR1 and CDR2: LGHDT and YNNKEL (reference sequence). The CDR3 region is CASSQSGQKRSPLHF. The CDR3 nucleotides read TGTGCCAGCAGCCAGAGCGGACAGAAGCGGTCACCCCTCCACTTT.

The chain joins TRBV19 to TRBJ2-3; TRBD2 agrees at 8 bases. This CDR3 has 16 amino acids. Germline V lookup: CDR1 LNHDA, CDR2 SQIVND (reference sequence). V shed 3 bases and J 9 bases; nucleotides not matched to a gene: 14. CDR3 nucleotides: TGTGCCAGTAGTATTTCGGGACTAGGGATTCCGGGGACGCAGTATTTT. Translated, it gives CASSISGLGIPGTQYF.

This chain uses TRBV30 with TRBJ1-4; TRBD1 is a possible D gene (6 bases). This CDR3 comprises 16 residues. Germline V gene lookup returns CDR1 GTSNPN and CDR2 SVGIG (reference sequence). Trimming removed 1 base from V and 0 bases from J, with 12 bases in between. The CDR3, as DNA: TGTGCCTGGAGTGACGAAGGGGGTACAACTAATGAAAAACTGTTTTTT. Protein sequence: CAWSDEGGTTNEKLFF.

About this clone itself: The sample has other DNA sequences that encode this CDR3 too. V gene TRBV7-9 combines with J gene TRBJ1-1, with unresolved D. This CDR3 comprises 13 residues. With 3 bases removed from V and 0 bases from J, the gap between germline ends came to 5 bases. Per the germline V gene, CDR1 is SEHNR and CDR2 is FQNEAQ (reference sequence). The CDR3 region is CASSFSLNTEAFF. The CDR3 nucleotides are TGTGCCAGCAGCTTCAGTTTGAACACTGAAGCTTTCTTT.